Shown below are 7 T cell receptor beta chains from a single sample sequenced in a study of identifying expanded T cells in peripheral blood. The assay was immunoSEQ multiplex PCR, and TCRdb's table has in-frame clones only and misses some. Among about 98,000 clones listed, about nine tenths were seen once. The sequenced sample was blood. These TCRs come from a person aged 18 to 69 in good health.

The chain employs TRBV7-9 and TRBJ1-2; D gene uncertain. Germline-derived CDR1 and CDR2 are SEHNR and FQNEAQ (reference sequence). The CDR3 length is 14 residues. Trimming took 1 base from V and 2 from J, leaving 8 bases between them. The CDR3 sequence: CASSLVGVNYGYTF. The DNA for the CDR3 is TGTGCCAGCAGCTTAGTGGGCGTCAACTATGGCTACACCTTC.

The CDR3 DNA is TGTGCCAGCAGCTGGGGGACAGGGGATGAGCAGTTCTTC. This gives the protein CASSWGTGDEQFF. The chain combines TRBV7-2 with TRBJ2-1, with 10 bases lining up with TRBD1. CDR1 and CDR2 from the germline V gene are SGHTA and FQGNSA. Germline trimming cut 4 bases from V and 8 bases from J; bases unmatched to any gene: 2. This CDR3 comprises 13 residues.

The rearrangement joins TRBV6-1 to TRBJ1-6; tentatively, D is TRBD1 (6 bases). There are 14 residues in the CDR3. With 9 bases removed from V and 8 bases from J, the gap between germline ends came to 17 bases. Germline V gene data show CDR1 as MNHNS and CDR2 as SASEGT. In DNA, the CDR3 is TGTGCCAGTACGGACAGTCCCTGGGATTCACCCCTCCACTTT. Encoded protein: CASTDSPWDSPLHF.

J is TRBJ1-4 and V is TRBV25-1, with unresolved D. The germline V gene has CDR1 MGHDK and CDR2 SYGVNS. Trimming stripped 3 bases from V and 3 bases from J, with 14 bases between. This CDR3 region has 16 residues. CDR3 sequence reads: CASSDPDMFSNEKLFF. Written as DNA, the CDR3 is TGTGCCAGCAGTGATCCAGACATGTTTTCTAATGAAAAACTGTTTTTT.

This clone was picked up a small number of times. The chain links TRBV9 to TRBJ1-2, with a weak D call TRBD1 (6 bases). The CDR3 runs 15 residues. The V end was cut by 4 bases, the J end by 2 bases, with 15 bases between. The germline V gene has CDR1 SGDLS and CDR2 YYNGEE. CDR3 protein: CASSPDPGANYGYTF. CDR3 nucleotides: TGTGCCAGCAGCCCGGACCCAGGGGCGAACTATGGCTACACCTTC.

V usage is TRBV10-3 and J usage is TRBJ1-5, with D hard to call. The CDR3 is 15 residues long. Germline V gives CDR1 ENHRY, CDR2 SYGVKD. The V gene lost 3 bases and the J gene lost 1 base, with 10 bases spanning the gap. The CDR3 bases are TGTGCCATCAGTGAAGGTCGGGGAAGCAATCAGCCCCAGCATTTT. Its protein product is CAISEGRGSNQPQHF.

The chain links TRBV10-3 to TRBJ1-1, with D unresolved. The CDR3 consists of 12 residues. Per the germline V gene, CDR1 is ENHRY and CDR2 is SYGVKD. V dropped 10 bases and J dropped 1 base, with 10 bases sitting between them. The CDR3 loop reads CATLARNTEAFF. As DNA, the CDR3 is TGTGCCACCTTGGCACGGAACACTGAAGCTTTCTTT.